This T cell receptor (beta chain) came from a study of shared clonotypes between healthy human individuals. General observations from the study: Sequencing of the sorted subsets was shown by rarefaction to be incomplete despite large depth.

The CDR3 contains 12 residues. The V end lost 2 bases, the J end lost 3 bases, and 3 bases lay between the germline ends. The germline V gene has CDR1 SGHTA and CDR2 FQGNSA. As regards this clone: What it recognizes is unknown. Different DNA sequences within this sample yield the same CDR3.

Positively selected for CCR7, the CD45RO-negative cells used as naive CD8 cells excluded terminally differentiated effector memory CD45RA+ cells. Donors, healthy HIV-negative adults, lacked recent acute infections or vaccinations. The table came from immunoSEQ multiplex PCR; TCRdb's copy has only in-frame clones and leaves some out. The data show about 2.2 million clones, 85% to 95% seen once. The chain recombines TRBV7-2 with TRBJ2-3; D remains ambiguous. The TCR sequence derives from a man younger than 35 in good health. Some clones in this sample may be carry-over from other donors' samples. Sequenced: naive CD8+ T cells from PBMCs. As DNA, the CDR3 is TGTGCCAGCAGCTTACGTACAGATACGCAGTATTTT. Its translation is CASSLRTDTQYF.